This T cell receptor beta chain was sequenced during a study of metastatic and nonmetastatic thyroid tumors. Study-level information: For malignant and benign thyroid patients, tumor or nodule tissue and blood were the sources whose repertoires were compared. Findings of the study overall: According to reports, the diversity of TCR beta was significantly higher in malignant thyroid tumors than in benign nodules, and this held in both blood and tumor samples.

CDR1 is SEHNR, CDR2 FQNEAQ, per germline (reference sequence). This CDR3 contains 12 residues. V was shortened by 1 base and J by 1 base, with 0 bases between the two germline ends. There were no patients who had received any treatment before thyroid surgery. TCRdb reanalyzed the PCR reads via MiXCR. The sample comprises 17,000 or so clones, 25% of which are singletons, and 15% rests with the top ten. This clone has just a few counts. Its antigen is still unknown. The chain combines TRBV7-9 with TRBJ2-3; the D is unclear. Material for sequencing was adjacent normal tissue. This clonotype originated in a female donor with papillary thyroid cancer or a benign thyroid nodule (not recorded which). Some clones in this sample may be carry-over from other donors' samples. The CDR3 is CASSLGTDTQYF. The DNA of the CDR3 is TGTGCCAGCAGCTTAGGCACAGATACGCAGTATTTT.